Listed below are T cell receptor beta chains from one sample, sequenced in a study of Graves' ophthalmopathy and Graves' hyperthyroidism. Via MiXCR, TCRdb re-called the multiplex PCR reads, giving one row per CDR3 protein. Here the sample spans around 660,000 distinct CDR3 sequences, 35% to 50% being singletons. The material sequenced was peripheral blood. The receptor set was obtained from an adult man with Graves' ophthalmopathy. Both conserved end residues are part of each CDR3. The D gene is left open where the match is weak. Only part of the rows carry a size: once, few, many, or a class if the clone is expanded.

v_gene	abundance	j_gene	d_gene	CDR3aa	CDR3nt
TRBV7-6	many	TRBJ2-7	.	CASSDTPRGSYEQYF	TGTGCCAGCAGCGACACCCCACGGGGATCCTACGAGCAGTACTTC
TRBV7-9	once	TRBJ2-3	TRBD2	CASSLGTSAGDTQYF	TGTGCCAGCAGCTTAGGGACTAGCGCTGGAGATACGCAGTATTTT
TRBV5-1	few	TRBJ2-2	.	CASTQQPGKTGELFF	TGCGCCAGCACCCAGCAGCCGGGAAAAACCGGGGAGCTGTTTTTT
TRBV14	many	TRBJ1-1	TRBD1	CASSYTGVTEAFF	TGTGCCAGCAGTTATACAGGGGTGACTGAAGCTTTCTTT
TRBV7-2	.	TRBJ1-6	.	CASIGRGTSNSPLHF	TGTGCCAGCATCGGCCGAGGGACGTCGAATTCACCCCTCCACTTT
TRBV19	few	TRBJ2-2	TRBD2	CASSILAGATGELFF	TGTGCCAGTAGTATTTTAGCGGGGGCCACCGGGGAGCTGTTTTTT
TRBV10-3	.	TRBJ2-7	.	CAISGARGDDEQYF	TGTGCCATCAGCGGGGCTCGGGGCGACGACGAGCAGTACTTC
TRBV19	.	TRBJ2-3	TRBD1	CASRFGQGADTQYF	TGTGCCAGTAGATTCGGACAGGGCGCAGATACGCAGTATTTT
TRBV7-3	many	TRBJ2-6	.	CASSSQGSLSGANVLTF	TGTGCCAGCAGCTCACAGGGATCGCTCTCTGGGGCCAACGTCCTGACTTTC
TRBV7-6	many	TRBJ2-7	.	CASSSSGPTGEQYF	TGTGCCAGCAGCTCAAGTGGCCCAACGGGGGAGCAGTACTTC
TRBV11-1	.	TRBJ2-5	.	CASSLRTGNQETQYF	TGTGCCAGCAGCTTACGGACGGGGAACCAAGAGACCCAGTACTTC
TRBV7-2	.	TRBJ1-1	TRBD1	CASSRYGQGGTEAFF	TGTGCCAGCAGCCGGTACGGACAGGGGGGGACTGAAGCTTTCTTT
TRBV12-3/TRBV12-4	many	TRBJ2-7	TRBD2	CASSSRLASEQYF	TGTGCCAGCAGTTCTCGACTAGCATCCGAGCAGTACTTC
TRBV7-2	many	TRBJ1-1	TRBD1	CASSPGPGTGVTEAFF	TGTGCCAGCAGCCCTGGACCCGGGACAGGGGTTACTGAAGCTTTCTTT
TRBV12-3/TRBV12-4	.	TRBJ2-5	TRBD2	CASSGLAGQEAQYF	TGTGCCAGCAGCGGACTAGCGGGACAAGAGGCCCAGTACTTC
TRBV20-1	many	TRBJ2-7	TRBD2	CSANSGRASYEQYF	TGCAGTGCCAATAGCGGGAGGGCCTCCTACGAGCAGTACTTC
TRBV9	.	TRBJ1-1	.	CASSAWTATNTEAFF	TGTGCCAGCAGCGCTTGGACAGCAACGAACACTGAAGCTTTCTTT
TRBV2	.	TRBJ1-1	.	CASSENPGTPNTEAFF	TGTGCCAGCAGTGAAAACCCCGGGACCCCAAACACTGAAGCTTTCTTT
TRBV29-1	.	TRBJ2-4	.	CSVEDLLAKNIQYF	TGCAGCGTTGAGGACCTACTAGCCAAAAACATTCAGTACTTC
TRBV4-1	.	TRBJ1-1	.	CASSQGNGRGNTEAFF	TGCGCCAGCAGCCAAGGTAACGGACGGGGGAACACTGAAGCTTTCTTT
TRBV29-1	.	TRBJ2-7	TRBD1	CSAKGDGTGIYEQYF	TGCAGCGCCAAAGGAGACGGGACAGGGATCTACGAGCAGTACTTC
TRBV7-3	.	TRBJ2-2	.	CASSFSSSNTGELFF	TGTGCCAGCAGCTTTTCCAGCTCGAACACCGGGGAGCTGTTTTTT
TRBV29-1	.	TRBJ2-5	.	CSPGPGREETQYF	TGCAGCCCAGGGCCTGGCAGGGAAGAGACCCAGTACTTC
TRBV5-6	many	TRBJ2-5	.	CASSQATRETQYF	TGTGCCAGCAGTCAAGCAACACGGGAGACCCAGTACTTC
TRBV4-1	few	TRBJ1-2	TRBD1	CASSQPTRGVNYGYTF	TGCGCCAGCAGCCAACCAACCAGGGGGGTGAACTATGGCTACACCTTC
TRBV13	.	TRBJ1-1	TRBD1	CASSHHRGPEAFF	TGCGCCAGCAGCCACCACAGGGGCCCTGAAGCTTTCTTT
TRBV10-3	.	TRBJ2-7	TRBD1	CAISGGQGGEQYF	TGTGCCATCAGCGGGGGACAGGGAGGCGAGCAGTACTTC
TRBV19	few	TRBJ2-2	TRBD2	CASSMGGVTGELFF	TGTGCCAGTAGTATGGGGGGGGTCACCGGGGAGCTGTTTTTT
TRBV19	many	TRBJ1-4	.	CASSIAKGRKLFF	TGTGCCAGTAGTATAGCGAAGGGGAGAAAACTGTTTTTT
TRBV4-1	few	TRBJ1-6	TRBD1	CASSQSYRIQGTPLHF	TGCGCCAGCAGCCAAAGCTACCGAATACAGGGGACACCCCTCCACTTT
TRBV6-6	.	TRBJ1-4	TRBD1	CASSPNNRDRVPQTLFF	TGTGCCAGCAGCCCAAACAACCGGGACAGGGTCCCTCAGACTCTGTTTTTT
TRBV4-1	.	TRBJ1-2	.	CASSPPGRNYDYTF	TGCGCCAGCAGCCCCCCGGGCCGGAACTATGACTACACCTTC
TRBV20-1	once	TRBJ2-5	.	CSAPSGRSQETQYF	TGCAGTGCCCCAAGCGGGCGGTCTCAGGAGACCCAGTACTTC
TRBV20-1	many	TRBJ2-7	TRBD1	CSARQTGAYEQYF	TGCAGTGCTAGACAGACAGGGGCCTACGAGCAGTACTTC
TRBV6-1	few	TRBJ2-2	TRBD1	CASGGQGATGELFF	TGTGCCAGCGGGGGACAGGGGGCTACCGGGGAGCTGTTTTTT
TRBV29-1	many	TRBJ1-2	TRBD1	CSVEDHGTAYGYTF	TGCAGCGTTGAAGACCACGGGACAGCCTATGGCTACACCTTC
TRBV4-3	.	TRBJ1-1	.	CASSLTRGGLTEAFF	TGCGCCAGCAGCCTAACCAGGGGAGGGTTGACTGAAGCTTTCTTT
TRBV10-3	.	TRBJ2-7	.	CAISTHPGNSAYEQYF	TGTGCCATCAGTACCCACCCAGGGAATTCAGCCTACGAGCAGTACTTC
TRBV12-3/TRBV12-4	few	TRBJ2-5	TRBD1	CASSTWDRGVQETQYF	TGTGCCAGCAGTACGTGGGACAGGGGGGTCCAAGAGACCCAGTACTTC
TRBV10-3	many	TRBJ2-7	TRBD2	CAISVGLAGEQYF	TGTGCCATCAGTGTGGGGCTAGCGGGAGAGCAGTACTTC
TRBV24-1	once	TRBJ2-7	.	CATSDPSEGGGEQYF	TGTGCCACCAGTGATCCGTCGGAGGGGGGAGGCGAGCAGTACTTC
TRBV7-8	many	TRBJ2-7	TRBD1	CASSFKGAYEQYF	TGTGCCAGCAGCTTCAAGGGGGCGTACGAGCAGTACTTC
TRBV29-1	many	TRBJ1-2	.	CSVASGIHGYTF	TGCAGCGTTGCCTCGGGTATACATGGCTACACCTTC
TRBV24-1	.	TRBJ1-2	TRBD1	CATSASGQGDYGYTF	TGTGCCACCAGCGCAAGTGGACAGGGAGACTATGGCTACACCTTC
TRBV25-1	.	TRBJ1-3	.	CASSEGGDNTIYF	TGTGCCAGCAGCGAAGGGGGGGACAACACCATATATTTT
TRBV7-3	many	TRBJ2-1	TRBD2	CASSLTGLAGGNEQFF	TGTGCCAGCAGCTTAACAGGGCTAGCGGGAGGCAATGAGCAGTTCTTC
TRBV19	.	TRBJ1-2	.	CAWRGRNYGYTF	TGTGCCTGGAGAGGCAGGAACTATGGCTACACCTTC
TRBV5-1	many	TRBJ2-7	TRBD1	CASRPYRGVYEQYF	TGCGCCAGCAGACCGTACAGGGGTGTCTACGAGCAGTACTTC
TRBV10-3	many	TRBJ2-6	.	CAISRTAGSGANVLTF	TGTGCCATCAGTCGGACAGCCGGCTCTGGGGCCAACGTCCTGACTTTC
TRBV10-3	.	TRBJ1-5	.	CAISEGRIRPQHF	TGTGCCATCAGTGAGGGCAGGATCCGACCCCAGCATTTT
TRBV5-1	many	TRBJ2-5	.	CASSLLTEYQETQYF	TGCGCCAGCAGCCTACTAACTGAGTACCAAGAGACCCAGTACTTC
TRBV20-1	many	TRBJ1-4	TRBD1	CSGRGRNEKLFF	TGCAGTGGCAGGGGGCGCAATGAAAAACTGTTTTTT
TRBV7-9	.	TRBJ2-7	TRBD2	CASSQVYGLAGEQYF	TGTGCCAGCAGCCAAGTATATGGACTAGCGGGGGAGCAGTACTTC
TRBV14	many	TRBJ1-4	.	CASSPTNRVWEKLFF	TGTGCCAGCAGCCCTACTAACAGGGTTTGGGAAAAACTGTTTTTT
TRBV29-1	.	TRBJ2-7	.	CSVVPTSPGRVYEQYF	TGCAGCGTTGTCCCCACCAGCCCTGGCAGGGTCTACGAGCAGTACTTC
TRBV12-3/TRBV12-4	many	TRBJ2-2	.	CASSAFQGGATGELFF	TGTGCCAGCAGCGCGTTCCAGGGGGGGGCCACCGGGGAGCTGTTTTTT
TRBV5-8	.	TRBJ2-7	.	CASSFAAGLLTEQYF	TGTGCCAGCAGTTTTGCTGCGGGACTCCTAACGGAGCAGTACTTC
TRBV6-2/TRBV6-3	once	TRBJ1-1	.	CASSPPGRPAFF	TGTGCCAGCAGTCCCCCGGGCCGTCCAGCTTTCTTT
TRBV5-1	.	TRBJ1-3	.	CASSPRDLLSGNIIYF	TGCGCCAGCAGCCCCCGGGACCTTCTCTCTGGAAACATCATATATTTT